This TCR beta chain was found in a study of read filtering for tumor transcriptome and immune sequencing. Study background: After DNase treatment, RNA was made into whole-transcriptome libraries.

This clonotype was observed at least ten times. This library used 300 to 500 ng RNA and molecular barcoded adaptors spanning alpha/delta and beta/gamma chains. From the reads, TCRdb called clonotypes with MiXCR, one entry per CDR3 protein. The data show around 140,000 distinct CDR3 sequences, with less than 15% seen just once and 7.5% to 9.5% held by the top ten. The source is a donor aged 40 or older with multiple myeloma. Sequenced material: a population of CD138-negative cells sorted from bone marrow.

CDR3 coding DNA: TGTGCCAGCAGCTCCCAGCGGGACAGCTCCTACAATGAGCAGTTCTTC. Its translation: CASSSQRDSSYNEQFF. The gene calls are TRBV7-2 and TRBJ2-1; tentatively, D is TRBD1 or TRBD2 (7 bases each). Per germline, CDR1 SGHTA and CDR2 FQGNSA. V was cut by 4 bases and J by 0 bases, with 13 bases left in between. The CDR3 is 16 amino acids.